This T cell receptor beta chain comes out of a study of cytomegalovirus exposure and HLA in healthy donors. Points on this clone: What it binds is not known.

V lost 1 base to trimming and J lost 1 base, with 14 bases between them. Germline assignment: CDR1 SEHNR and CDR2 FQNEAQ (reference sequence). The CDR3 runs 16 residues. Findings of the study overall: The HLA-A and HLA-B alleles of most subjects were reportedly predicted accurately from TCR beta sequences. Fewer N-insertions (relative to the 666-donor mean) were reportedly seen in an Asian-associated ancestry cluster in a later analysis. According to an earlier analysis, most TCR beta V segments yielded productive rearrangements about 87% or about 30% of the time.

PCR amplification relied on 60 Vbeta primers (plus 13 Jbeta primers). Assay: immunoSEQ multiplex PCR; the TCRdb copy retains only in-frame clones and omits some. This sample yields 150,000 to 200,000 clones, of which about 85% are seen a single time; around 3.9% belongs to the top ten. This receptor was taken from a man aged 45-65 years in good health and CMV-seronegative. The chain is built from TRBV7-9 and TRBJ2-7; weak D call: TRBD2 (7 bases). The sequencing input was PBMCs. CDR3: CASSLGGGGGSYEQYF. DNA for the CDR3: TGTGCCAGCAGCTTAGGGGGAGGGGGGGGTTCCTACGAGCAGTACTTC.